These 2 T cell receptor beta chains were sequenced from one sample in a study of cytomegalovirus exposure and HLA in healthy donors. Amplification used 60 Vbeta primers and 13 Jbeta primers. The table came from immunoSEQ multiplex PCR; TCRdb's copy has only in-frame clones and leaves some out. This sample has about 200,000 clones, with approximately 80% found just once. Sequencing input: PBMCs. The source of these receptors is a man aged 25-40 years in good health and CMV-seronegative.

This clone turned up a few times. The CDR3 coding sequence is TGCAGTGCTAATGGGGACAGAGAAGCTTTCTTT. Translating it yields CSANGDREAFF. The chain couples TRBV20-1 to TRBJ1-1, with 7 bases fitting TRBD1. This CDR3 has 11 amino acids. The germline CDR1 and CDR2 sequences are DFQATT and SNEGSKA (reference sequence). J gave up 8 bases and V 4 bases, and 4 bases lay outside the gene matches.

The V and J genes are TRBV11-1 and TRBJ2-5, with 7 bases matching TRBD1. The CDR3 sequence is 13 residues long. Germline V gene lookup returns CDR1 SGHAT and CDR2 FQDESV (reference sequence). With V trimmed by 1 base and J by 7 bases, 3 bases remained unmatched. The CDR3 here is CASSLVAGGTQYF. The CDR3 DNA follows: TGTGCCAGCAGCTTAGTGGCAGGGGGGACCCAGTACTTC.